These 14 T cell receptor beta chains were all obtained from the same sample, sequenced in a study of blood T cell repertoires in COVID-19. The repertoire was sequenced with immunoSEQ multiplex PCR; TCRdb's copy has only in-frame clones and lacks some. Here the sample spans about 220,000 clones, around 87% being singletons. Sequencing used PBMCs or T cells enriched from blood (not recorded which). The receptors stem from a woman under 30 in a cohort exposed to, infected with or recovered from COVID-19 (not recorded which).

The rearrangement joins TRBV3-1 (or the pseudogene TRBV3-2) to TRBJ2-1; TRBD2 matches 8 bases. The CDR3 totals 17 residues. V was clipped by 4 bases and J by 2 bases; unmatched bases: 10. CDR1 LGHDT and CDR2 YNNKEL come from the germline V gene (reference sequence). The CDR3 DNA reads as TGTGCCAGCAGCCCCCGGGTAGCGGGACTCCCCTACAATGAGCAGTTCTTC. Protein product: CASSPRVAGLPYNEQFF.

The V gene is TRBV7-3, the J gene TRBJ2-5; weak D call: TRBD2 (5 bases). With 4 bases removed from V and 1 base from J, the gap between germline ends came to 7 bases. The CDR3 extends over 13 amino acids. Germline CDR1 is SGHTA and CDR2 is FQGTGA. CDR3 sequence (DNA): TGTGCCAGCAGCTCCGGGGTCCAAGAGACCCAGTACTTC. Translation: CASSSGVQETQYF.

The rearrangement links TRBV14 to TRBJ2-1, with D possibly being TRBD2 (5 bases). V was shortened by 1 base and J by 0 bases, with 10 bases between the two germline ends. The CDR3 is made up of 16 amino acids. Germline V gene data show CDR1 as SGHDN and CDR2 as FVKESK. CDR3 region: CASSQGIGSSYNEQFF. CDR3 in DNA: TGTGCCAGCAGCCAAGGGATAGGGAGCTCCTACAATGAGCAGTTCTTC.

This clone has just one count. The chain carries TRBV28 and TRBJ2-5; tentative D call: TRBD2 (5 bases). Germline V gene lookup returns CDR1 MDHEN and CDR2 SYDVKM. Trimming took 3 bases from V and 5 from J, leaving 7 bases between them. CDR3 length: 12 residues. The CDR3 loop is CASSLTGETQYF. The CDR3, as DNA: TGTGCCAGCAGTTTGACGGGGGAGACCCAGTACTTC.

J is TRBJ2-1 and V is TRBV12-5; D perhaps matches TRBD2 (5 bases). The ends were cut back, 6 bases at V and 2 bases at J, with 23 bases in the middle. CDR3 length equals 18 residues. Germline V lookup: CDR1 LGHNT, CDR2 FRNRAP. The DNA for the CDR3 is TGTGCTAGTGGACCCGAGGCGGCGGGCCTCCTTGCCTACAATGAGCAGTTCTTC. Translated: CASGPEAAGLLAYNEQFF. The variable domain in full, with the rest retrieved from reference TRBV12-5 and TRBJ2-1, is DARVTQTPRHKVTEMGQEVTMRCQPILGHNTVFWYRQTMMQGLELLAYFRNRAPLDDSGMPKDRFSAEMPDATLATLKIQPSEPRDSAVYFCASGPEAAGLLAYNEQFFGPGTRLTVL.

V usage is TRBV5-1 and J usage is TRBJ1-4; 8 nucleotides match TRBD1. V was pared by 1 base and J by 8 bases, with 7 bases of the junction left unmatched. Germline lookup yields CDR1 SGHRS and CDR2 YFSETQ. The CDR3 is 15 residues long. The CDR3 DNA reads TGCGCCAGCAGCTTGTATACAGGGGGAGGCGAAAAACTGTTTTTT. This encodes CASSLYTGGGEKLFF.

This clone appeared a few times. The J gene is TRBJ2-5, the V gene TRBV27; D gene unclear. The ends were cut back, 5 bases at V and 5 bases at J, with 15 bases in the middle. The CDR3 contains 14 residues. Germline V gene data show CDR1 as MNHEY and CDR2 as SMNVEV (reference sequence). This CDR3 reads CASSPQTLRETQYF. The CDR3 DNA is TGTGCCAGCAGTCCCCAGACCCTCAGGGAGACCCAGTACTTC.

The J gene is TRBJ2-7, the V gene TRBV5-1, with D perhaps TRBD1 (6 bases). Trimming shortened V by 1 base and J by 7 bases, and 24 bases separated the two germline ends. Looked up from germline, CDR1 is SGHRS and CDR2 is YFSETQ. The CDR3 has 17 residues. The CDR3 reads CASSLRAPGHIRGEQYF. The CDR3 region has the DNA TGCGCCAGCAGCTTGAGAGCGCCGGGACACATTAGGGGGGAGCAGTACTTC. Full variable domain (missing parts from reference TRBV5-1 and TRBJ2-7): KAGVTQTPRYLIKTRGQQVTLSCSPISGHRSVSWYQQTPGQGLQFLFEYFSETQRNKGNFPGRFSGRQFSNSRSEMNVSTLELGDSALYLCASSLRAPGHIRGEQYFGPGTRLTVT.

The chain is built from TRBV27 and TRBJ2-2, with D possibly being TRBD1 (6 bases). V lost 5 bases, J lost 4 bases, and 17 bases lay in between. Looked up from germline, CDR1 is MNHEY and CDR2 is SMNVEV (reference sequence). The CDR3 has 16 residues. DNA of the CDR3: TGTGCCAGCAGTCGCGACAGGCCCATACTCACCGGGGAGCTGTTTTTT. This translates into CASSRDRPILTGELFF.

The chain carries TRBV7-6 and TRBJ1-4, with D unclear. Trimming took off 1 base at V and 7 bases at J, with 13 bases between the two ends. There are 15 residues in the CDR3. Germline CDR1 reads SGHVS; CDR2 reads FNYEAQ. DNA for the CDR3: TGTGCCAGCAGCTTAGGTTCAGGCCGGGGTGAAAAACTGTTTTTT. It codes for CASSLGSGRGEKLFF.

The rearrangement links TRBV11-3 to TRBJ2-1, with D maybe TRBD2 (6 bases). V lost 5 bases to trimming and J lost 4 bases, with 18 bases between them. Germline V lookup: CDR1 SGHNT, CDR2 YENEEA. CDR3 length: 16 amino acids. For the CDR3, the DNA is TGTGCCAGCAGCGCGACCCGGGACTTAGGTTACAATGAGCAGTTCTTC. Translating it yields CASSATRDLGYNEQFF.

Only a few counts were recorded for this clone. V and J are TRBV4-1 and TRBJ2-1; D ambiguous. The V gene lost 1 base and the J gene lost 5 bases, with 6 bases spanning the gap. CDR3 length equals 13 residues. The germline gives CDR1 MGHRA, CDR2 YSYEKL. CDR3 in amino acids: CASSQVTHNEQFF. The CDR3 DNA reads TGCGCCAGCAGCCAAGTGACACACAATGAGCAGTTCTTC.

The chain is built from TRBV7-8 and TRBJ2-7, with TRBD1 matching 9 bases. Per the germline V gene, CDR1 is SGHVS and CDR2 is FQNEAQ. The junction had 3 bases not matched to a gene; V was cut back by 0 bases and J by 3 bases. CDR3 length: 15 amino acids. The CDR3 nucleotides read TGTGCCAGCAGCTTAGCGGAGACAGGGGGCTACGAGCAGTACTTC. It specifies CASSLAETGGYEQYF.

The V gene is TRBV3-1 (or the pseudogene TRBV3-2), the J gene TRBJ2-5; a possible D gene is TRBD2 (5 bases). Germline loops: CDR1 LGHDT, CDR2 YNNKEL (reference sequence). The CDR3 runs 14 residues. The V gene lost 1 base and the J gene lost 5 bases, with 11 bases spanning the gap. The CDR3: CASSQAGMEETQYF. The CDR3, as DNA: TGTGCCAGCAGCCAAGCCGGGATGGAGGAGACCCAGTACTTC.